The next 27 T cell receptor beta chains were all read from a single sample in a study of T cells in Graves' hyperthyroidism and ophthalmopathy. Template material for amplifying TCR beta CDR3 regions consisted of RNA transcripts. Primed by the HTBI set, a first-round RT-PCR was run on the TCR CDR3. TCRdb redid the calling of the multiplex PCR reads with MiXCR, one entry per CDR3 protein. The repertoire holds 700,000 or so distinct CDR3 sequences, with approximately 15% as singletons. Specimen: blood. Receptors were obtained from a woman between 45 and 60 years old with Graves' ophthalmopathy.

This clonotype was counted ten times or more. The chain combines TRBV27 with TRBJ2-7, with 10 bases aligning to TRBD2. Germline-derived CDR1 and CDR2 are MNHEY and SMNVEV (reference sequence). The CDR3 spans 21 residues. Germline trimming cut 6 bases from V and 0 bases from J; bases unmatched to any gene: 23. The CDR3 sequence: CASSHPRGASGRETSSYEQYF. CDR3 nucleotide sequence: TGTGCCAGCAGCCACCCCCGGGGAGCTAGCGGGAGAGAAACAAGCTCCTACGAGCAGTACTTC.

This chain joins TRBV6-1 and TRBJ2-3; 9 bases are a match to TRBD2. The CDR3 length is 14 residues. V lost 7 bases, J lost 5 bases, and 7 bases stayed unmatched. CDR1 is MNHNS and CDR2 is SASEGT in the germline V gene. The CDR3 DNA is TGTGCCAGCATTCTTGCGGGAGGGCTAGATACGCAGTATTTT. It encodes CASILAGGLDTQYF.

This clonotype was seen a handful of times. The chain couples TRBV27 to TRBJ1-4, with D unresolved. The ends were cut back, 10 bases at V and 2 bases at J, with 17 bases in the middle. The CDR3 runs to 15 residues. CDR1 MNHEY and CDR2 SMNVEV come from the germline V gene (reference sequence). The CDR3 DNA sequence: TGTGCCACAAGAAGCTCGCTGGGCACTAATGAAAAACTGTTTTTT. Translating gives CATRSSLGTNEKLFF.

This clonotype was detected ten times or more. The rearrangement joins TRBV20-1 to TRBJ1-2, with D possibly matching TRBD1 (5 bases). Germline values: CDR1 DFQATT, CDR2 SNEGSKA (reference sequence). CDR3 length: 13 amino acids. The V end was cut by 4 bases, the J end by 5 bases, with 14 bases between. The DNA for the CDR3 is TGCAGTGCTAAAAGGGGTGCGGATTATGGCTACACCTTC. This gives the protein CSAKRGADYGYTF.

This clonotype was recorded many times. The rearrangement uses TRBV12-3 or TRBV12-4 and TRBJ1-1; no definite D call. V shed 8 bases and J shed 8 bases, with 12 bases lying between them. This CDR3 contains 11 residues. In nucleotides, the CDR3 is TGTGCCAGCTTAAGGAGGGCCGAAGCTTTCTTT. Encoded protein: CASLRRAEAFF.

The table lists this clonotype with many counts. The CDR3 loop reads CASSLPAPLAESDTQYF. In DNA form, the CDR3 reads TGCGCCAGCAGCCTCCCCGCGCCCCTAGCAGAGTCAGATACGCAGTATTTT. This chain links TRBV5-1 with TRBJ2-3; weak D call: TRBD2 (5 bases). Germline lookup yields CDR1 SGHRS and CDR2 YFSETQ. V was shortened by 4 bases and J by 4 bases, with 22 bases between the two germline ends. This CDR3 contains 17 residues.

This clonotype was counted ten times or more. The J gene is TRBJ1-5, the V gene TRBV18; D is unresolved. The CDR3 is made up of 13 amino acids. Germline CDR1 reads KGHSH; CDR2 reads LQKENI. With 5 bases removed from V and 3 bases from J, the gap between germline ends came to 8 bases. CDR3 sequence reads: CASSDGVNQPQHF. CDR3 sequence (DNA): TGTGCCAGCTCAGACGGGGTCAATCAGCCCCAGCATTTT.

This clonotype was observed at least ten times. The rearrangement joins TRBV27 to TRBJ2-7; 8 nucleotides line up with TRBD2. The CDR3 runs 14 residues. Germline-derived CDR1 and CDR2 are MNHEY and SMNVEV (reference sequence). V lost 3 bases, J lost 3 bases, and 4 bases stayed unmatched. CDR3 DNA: TGTGCCAGCAGTTTGCGGGGGGCGCGCTACGAGCAGTACTTC. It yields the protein CASSLRGARYEQYF.

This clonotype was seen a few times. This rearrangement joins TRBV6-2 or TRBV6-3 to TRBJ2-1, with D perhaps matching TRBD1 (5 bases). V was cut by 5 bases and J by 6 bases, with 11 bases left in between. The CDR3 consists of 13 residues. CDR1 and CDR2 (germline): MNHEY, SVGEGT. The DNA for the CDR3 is TGTGCCAGCAGTCCAGGGTCGCCCAATGAGCAGTTCTTC. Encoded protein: CASSPGSPNEQFF.

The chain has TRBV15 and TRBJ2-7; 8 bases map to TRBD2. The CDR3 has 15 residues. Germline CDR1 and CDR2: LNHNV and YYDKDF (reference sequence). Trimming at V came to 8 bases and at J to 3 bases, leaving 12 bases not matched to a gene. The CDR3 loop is CATAQPTSGNYEQYF. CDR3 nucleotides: TGTGCCACCGCGCAACCAACTAGCGGCAACTACGAGCAGTACTTC.

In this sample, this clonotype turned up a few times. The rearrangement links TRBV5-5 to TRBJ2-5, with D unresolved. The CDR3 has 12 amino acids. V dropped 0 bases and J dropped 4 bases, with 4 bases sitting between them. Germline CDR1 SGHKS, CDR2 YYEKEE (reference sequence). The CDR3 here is CASSLVVETQYF. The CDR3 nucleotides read TGTGCCAGCAGCTTGGTGGTAGAGACCCAGTACTTC. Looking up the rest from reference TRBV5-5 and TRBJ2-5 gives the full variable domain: DAGVTQSPTHLIKTRGQQVTLRCSPISGHKSVSWYQQVLGQGPQFIFQYYEKEERGRGNFPDRFSARQFPNYSSELNVNALLLGDSALYLCASSLVVETQYFGPGTRLLVL.

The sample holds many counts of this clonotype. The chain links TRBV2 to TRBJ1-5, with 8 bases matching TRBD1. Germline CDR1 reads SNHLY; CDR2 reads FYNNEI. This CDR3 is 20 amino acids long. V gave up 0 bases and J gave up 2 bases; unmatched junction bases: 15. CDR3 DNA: TGTGCCAGCAGTGAAGCGCGGGACCAATCAGGGGGCCTTCGCAATCAGCCCCAGCATTTT. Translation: CASSEARDQSGGLRNQPQHF.

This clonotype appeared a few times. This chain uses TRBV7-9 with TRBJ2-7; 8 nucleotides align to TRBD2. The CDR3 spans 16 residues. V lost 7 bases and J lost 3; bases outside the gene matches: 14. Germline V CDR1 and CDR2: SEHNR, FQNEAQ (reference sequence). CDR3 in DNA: TGTGCCAGCACCTCGAGAACCGTAGCGGGGAGCTACGAGCAGTACTTC. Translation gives CASTSRTVAGSYEQYF.

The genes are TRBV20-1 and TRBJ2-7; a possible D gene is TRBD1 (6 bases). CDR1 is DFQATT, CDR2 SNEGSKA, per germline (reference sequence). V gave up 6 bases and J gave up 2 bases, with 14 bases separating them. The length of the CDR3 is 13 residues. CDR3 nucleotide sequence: TGCAGTGCCGAGACAGGAACAACCTACGAGCAGTACTTC. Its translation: CSAETGTTYEQYF.

CDR3 DNA: TGTGCCAGCACCCCGTCCCGGGACAGGGGCTACGAGCAGTACTTC. This gives the protein CASTPSRDRGYEQYF. The chain recombines TRBV7-9 with TRBJ2-7; 10 bases match TRBD1. Per germline, CDR1 SEHNR and CDR2 FQNEAQ (reference sequence). V trimming: 7 bases; J trimming: 3 bases; junction bases outside the gene matches: 9. CDR3 size: 15 residues.

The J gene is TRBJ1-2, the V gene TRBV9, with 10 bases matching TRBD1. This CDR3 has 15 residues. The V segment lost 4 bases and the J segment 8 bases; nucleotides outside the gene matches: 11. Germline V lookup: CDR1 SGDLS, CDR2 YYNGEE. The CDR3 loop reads CASSPPGTGEVGYTF. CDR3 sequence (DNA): TGTGCCAGCAGCCCCCCGGGGACAGGGGAAGTCGGCTACACCTTC.

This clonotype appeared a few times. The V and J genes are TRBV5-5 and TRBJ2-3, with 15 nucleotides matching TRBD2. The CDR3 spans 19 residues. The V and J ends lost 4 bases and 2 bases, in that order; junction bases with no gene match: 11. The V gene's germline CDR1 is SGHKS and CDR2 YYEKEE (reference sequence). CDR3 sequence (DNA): TGTGCCAGCAGCCCCGGACTAGCGGGAGGGCCTAGGTCCACAGATACGCAGTATTTT. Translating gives CASSPGLAGGPRSTDTQYF.

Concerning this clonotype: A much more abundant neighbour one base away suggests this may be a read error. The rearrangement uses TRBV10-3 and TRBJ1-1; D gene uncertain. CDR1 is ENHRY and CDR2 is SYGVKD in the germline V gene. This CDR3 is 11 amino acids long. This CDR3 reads CASSMNTEASF. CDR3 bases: TGTGCCTCTTCGATGAACACTGAAGCTTCCTTT.

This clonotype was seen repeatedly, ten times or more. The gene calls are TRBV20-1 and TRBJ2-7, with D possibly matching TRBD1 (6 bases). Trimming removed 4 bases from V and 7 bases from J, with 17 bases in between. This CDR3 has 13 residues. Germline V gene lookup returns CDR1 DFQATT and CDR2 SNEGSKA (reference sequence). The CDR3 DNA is TGCAGTGCTATTAGACAGGCGGCGAGTGAGCAGTACTTC. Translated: CSAIRQAASEQYF.

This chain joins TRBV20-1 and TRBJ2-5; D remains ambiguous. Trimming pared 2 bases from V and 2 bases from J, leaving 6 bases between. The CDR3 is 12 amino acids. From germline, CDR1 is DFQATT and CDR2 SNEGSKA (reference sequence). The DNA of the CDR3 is TGCAGTGCTAGAAGGGCTCAAGAGACCCAGTACTTC. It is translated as CSARRAQETQYF.

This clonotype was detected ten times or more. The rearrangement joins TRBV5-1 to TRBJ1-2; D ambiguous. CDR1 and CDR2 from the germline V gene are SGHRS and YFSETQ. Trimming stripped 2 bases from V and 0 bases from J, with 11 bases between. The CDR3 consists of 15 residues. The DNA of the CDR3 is TGCGCCAGCAGCTTCACGGCAGAGTCTAACTATGGCTACACCTTC. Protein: CASSFTAESNYGYTF.

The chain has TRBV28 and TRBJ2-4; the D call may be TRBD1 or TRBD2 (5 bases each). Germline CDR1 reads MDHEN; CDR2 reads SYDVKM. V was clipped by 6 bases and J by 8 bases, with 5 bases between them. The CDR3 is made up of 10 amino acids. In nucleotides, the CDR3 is TGTGCCAGCAGGGGGGACATTCAGTACTTC. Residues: CASRGDIQYF.

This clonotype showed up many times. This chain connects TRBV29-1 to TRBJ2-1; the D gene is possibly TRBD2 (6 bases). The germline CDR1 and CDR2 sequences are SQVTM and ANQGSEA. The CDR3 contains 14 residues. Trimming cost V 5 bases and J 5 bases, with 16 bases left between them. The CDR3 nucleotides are TGCAGCGTTAGTTTACTAGCCGAAAACAATGAGCAGTTCTTC. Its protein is CSVSLLAENNEQFF.

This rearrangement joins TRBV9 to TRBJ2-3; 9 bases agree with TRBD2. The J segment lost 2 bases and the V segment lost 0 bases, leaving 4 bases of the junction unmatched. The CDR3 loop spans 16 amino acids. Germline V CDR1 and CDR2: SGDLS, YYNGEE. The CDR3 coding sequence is TGTGCCAGCAGCGTAGGACTAGCGGACACCACAGATACGCAGTATTTT. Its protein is CASSVGLADTTDTQYF.

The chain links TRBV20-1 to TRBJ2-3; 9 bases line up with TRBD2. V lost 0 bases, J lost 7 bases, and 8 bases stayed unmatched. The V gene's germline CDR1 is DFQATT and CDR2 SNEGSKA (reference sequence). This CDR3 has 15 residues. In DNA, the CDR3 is TGCAGTGCTAGAGAAGGTAGCGGGGGAGGTTATACGCAGTATTTT. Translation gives CSAREGSGGGYTQYF.

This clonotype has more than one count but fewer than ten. This chain's CDR3 is CASSSPGLGLFNEQFF. The CDR3 DNA follows: TGTGCCAGCAGTTCGCCGGGACTAGGTTTGTTCAATGAGCAGTTCTTC. The chain links TRBV6-2 or TRBV6-3 to TRBJ2-1, with 8 bases identical to TRBD2. Per the germline V gene, CDR1 is MNHEY and CDR2 is SVGEGT. The CDR3 totals 16 residues. V gave up 4 bases and J gave up 6 bases; unmatched junction bases: 11.

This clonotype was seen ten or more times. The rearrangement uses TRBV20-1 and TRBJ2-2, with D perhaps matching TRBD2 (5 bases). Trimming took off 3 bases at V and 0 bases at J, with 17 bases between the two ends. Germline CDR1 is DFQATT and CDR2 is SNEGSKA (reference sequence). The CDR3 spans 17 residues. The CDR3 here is CSASGFGGPTNTGELFF. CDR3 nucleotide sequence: TGCAGTGCTAGTGGGTTTGGCGGGCCGACGAACACCGGGGAGCTGTTTTTT.